This TCR beta chain was sequenced in a study of blood T cell repertoires in COVID-19. This clone was seen just once. CDR1 SGDLS and CDR2 YYNGEE come from the germline V gene. There are 14 residues in the CDR3. V dropped 4 bases and J dropped 1 base, with 11 bases sitting between them. Some clones are missing from TCRdb's copy, which holds only in-frame ones; the method was immunoSEQ multiplex PCR. Of about 110,000 clones in the sample, 80% to 90% were seen once. The source of this sequence is an elderly woman with active or convalescent COVID-19. The chain recombines TRBV9 with TRBJ2-5; maybe TRBD1 (6 bases). The material sequenced was peripheral blood. CDR3 amino acids: CASSPGQLQETQYF. The CDR3 DNA sequence: TGTGCCAGCAGCCCAGGACAGCTCCAAGAGACCCAGTACTTC.